Below are 25 T cell receptor beta chains sequenced from a single sample in a study of OX40 agonist ivuxolimab in advanced cancers. Sequencing used immunoSEQ multiplex PCR; TCRdb keeps in-frame clones, though not all of them. The table lists around 60,000 clones, 70% to 85% of them singletons. Sequenced material: CD4+ or CD8+ T cells sorted from blood, taken in a trial of the OX40 agonist ivuxolimab. The source of these receptors is an adult with an advanced solid tumor such as melanoma, head and neck, liver or kidney cancer.

The J gene is TRBJ1-2, the V gene TRBV10-3, with 9 bases matching TRBD1. This CDR3 is built from 15 residues. After removal of 6 bases from V and 8 bases from J, the junction contained 13 bases not matched to a gene. CDR1 and CDR2 (germline): ENHRY, SYGVKD. Here the CDR3 DNA reads TGTGCCATCAGCATGGGCGGGGGACAGGGTTACGGCTACACCTTC. Amino acids: CAISMGGGQGYGYTF.

In DNA, the CDR3 is TGTGCCAGCAGCGGACGGATAGGGAGCTATGGCTACACCTTC. Translation gives CASSGRIGSYGYTF. The gene calls are TRBV7-2 and TRBJ1-2, with D uncertain. This CDR3 is 14 amino acids long. Trimming shortened V by 5 bases and J by 4 bases, and 14 bases separated the two germline ends. Germline CDR1 reads SGHTA; CDR2 reads FQGNSA.

This clone was found a few times. The rearrangement uses TRBV5-1 and TRBJ1-2; 8 bases agree with TRBD1. The V and J ends lost 0 bases and 5 bases, in that order; junction bases with no gene match: 3. The CDR3 covers 14 residues. Germline V gives CDR1 SGHRS, CDR2 YFSETQ. For the CDR3, the DNA is TGCGCCAGCAGCTTGGTGGGGACAGGTTATGGCTACACCTTC. It codes for CASSLVGTGYGYTF.

This clone turned up a few times. This chain's CDR3 is CASSLGVYEQYF. The DNA of the CDR3 is TGTGCCAGCAGCTTAGGGGTCTACGAGCAGTACTTC. The genes are TRBV7-2 and TRBJ2-7; D is unclear. CDR1 and CDR2 (germline): SGHTA, FQGNSA. The V and J ends lost 1 base and 3 bases respectively, with 4 bases between them. This CDR3 spans 12 amino acids.

V gene TRBV7-9 combines with J gene TRBJ2-1, with TRBD2 matching 9 bases. CDR1 and CDR2 (germline): SEHNR, FQNEAQ (reference sequence). This CDR3 is built from 16 residues. The V and J ends lost 2 bases and 3 bases, in that order; junction bases with no gene match: 5. The CDR3 bases are TGTGCCAGCAGCTTATCCCTAGCGGGAAACTACAATGAGCAGTTCTTC. Amino acid sequence: CASSLSLAGNYNEQFF.

V gene TRBV19 combines with J gene TRBJ1-5; D call uncertain. V shed 1 base and J shed 9 bases, with 7 bases lying between them. The CDR3 totals 12 residues. Germline V CDR1 and CDR2: LNHDA, SQIVND (reference sequence). CDR3 in DNA: TGTGCCAGTAGTATAGGAGAGCGGCCCCAGCATTTT. Translating gives CASSIGERPQHF.

V is TRBV11-3 and J is TRBJ2-7; 8 positions agree with TRBD1. Germline V gene lookup returns CDR1 SGHNT and CDR2 YENEEA. The CDR3 consists of 12 residues. V shed 6 bases and J 6 bases; nucleotides not matched to a gene: 4. The CDR3 reads CASRSQGGEQYF. CDR3 bases: TGTGCCAGCAGGTCACAGGGGGGCGAGCAGTACTTC. Filled out from reference TRBV11-3 and TRBJ2-7, the complete variable domain reads EAGVVQSPRYKIIEKKQPVAFWCNPISGHNTLYWYLQNLGQGPELLIRYENEEAVDDSQLPKDRFSAERLKGVDSTLKIQPAELGDSAVYLCASRSQGGEQYFGPGTRLTVT.

CDR3 region: CASSSRLAGQETQYF. The CDR3 DNA sequence: TGTGCCAGCAGCTCCCGACTAGCGGGGCAAGAGACCCAGTACTTC. This chain uses TRBV7-2 with TRBJ2-5; 11 nucleotides agree with TRBD2. In germline, CDR1 is SGHTA, CDR2 FQGNSA. This CDR3 spans 15 amino acids. V lost 4 bases, J lost 2 bases, and 3 bases stayed unmatched.

The chain recombines TRBV19 with TRBJ2-2; tentatively, D is TRBD2 (5 bases). The CDR3 is made up of 14 amino acids. CDR1 is LNHDA and CDR2 is SQIVND in the germline V gene (reference sequence). V was pared by 5 bases and J by 3 bases, with 10 bases between. CDR3 amino acids: CASSGGSYTGELFF. Here the CDR3 DNA reads TGTGCCAGTAGTGGAGGTTCCTACACCGGGGAGCTGTTTTTT.

The chain links TRBV28 to TRBJ2-3; no clear D gene. Germline CDR1 MDHEN, CDR2 SYDVKM. This CDR3 region has 15 residues. Trimming took off 4 bases at V and 2 bases at J, with 13 bases between the two ends. The CDR3 sequence: CASSSPPQLTDTQYF. As DNA, the CDR3 is TGTGCCAGCAGTTCCCCGCCCCAACTCACAGATACGCAGTATTTT.

The chain couples TRBV19 to TRBJ1-6; no clear D gene. This CDR3 is built from 15 residues. V was trimmed by 6 bases and J by 4 bases, leaving 13 bases between them. Germline CDR1 and CDR2: LNHDA and SQIVND (reference sequence). CDR3: CASRPGTAYNSPLHF. CDR3 sequence (DNA): TGTGCCAGTAGACCGGGCACTGCTTATAATTCACCCCTCCACTTT.

The rearrangement uses TRBV7-3 and TRBJ2-3; perhaps D is TRBD1 or TRBD2 (5 bases each). The germline V gene has CDR1 SGHTA and CDR2 FQGTGA. CDR3 size: 13 residues. V lost 0 bases and J 6 bases, leaving 7 bases between the germline ends. CDR3 nucleotides: TGTGCCAGCAGCTTAACCTGGGGGGATACGCAGTATTTT. Amino acids: CASSLTWGDTQYF.

This chain uses TRBV27 with TRBJ2-3; TRBD1 matches at 9 bases. V shed 5 bases, J shed 3 bases, and the junction held 3 bases outside the gene matches. The germline gives CDR1 MNHEY, CDR2 SMNVEV (reference sequence). This CDR3 has 14 residues. This CDR3 is CASSLGQGTDTQYF. Written as DNA, the CDR3 is TGTGCCAGCAGTCTTGGACAGGGGACAGATACGCAGTATTTT.

V usage is TRBV10-2 and J usage is TRBJ2-7; no clear D. CDR1 WSHSY and CDR2 SAAADI come from the germline V gene. V lost 2 bases to trimming and J lost 5 bases, with 7 bases between them. The length of the CDR3 is 12 residues. CDR3 DNA: TGCGCCAGCAGTGAGATGAAACACGAGCAGTACTTC. Amino acid sequence: CASSEMKHEQYF.

This chain links TRBV18 with TRBJ1-1; 7 bases match TRBD1. The germline V gene encodes CDR1 KGHSH and CDR2 LQKENI. V gave up 6 bases and J gave up 7 bases; unmatched junction bases: 8. The CDR3 spans 13 residues. The CDR3 DNA is TGTGCCAGCTCGCCGGGACAGAGAGTTGAAGCTTTCTTT. Its protein is CASSPGQRVEAFF.

This sequence joins TRBV27 and TRBJ2-7; 10 bases align to TRBD1. Unmatched junction bases numbered 10, after V lost 3 bases and J lost 2 bases. The CDR3 spans 17 residues. Germline CDR1 reads MNHEY; CDR2 reads SMNVEV (reference sequence). For the CDR3, the DNA is TGTGCCAGCAGTTTTTCCCCCCCCGGGACAGGGGCCTACGAGCAGTACTTC. This gives the protein CASSFSPPGTGAYEQYF.

This clone was counted once. The V call is TRBV7-9, the J call TRBJ2-7; no clear D gene. CDR1 and CDR2 (germline): SEHNR, FQNEAQ (reference sequence). This CDR3 region has 13 residues. Deletions cut 5 bases from V and 2 bases from J, with 10 bases between. The CDR3 is CASSPLGPYEQYF. In nucleotides, the CDR3 is TGTGCCAGCAGCCCCCTAGGGCCCTACGAGCAGTACTTC.

The V gene is TRBV7-6, the J gene TRBJ1-2; D might be TRBD1 (5 bases). Germline CDR1 and CDR2: SGHVS and FNYEAQ. The V end lost 0 bases, the J end lost 6 bases, and 8 bases lay between the germline ends. This CDR3 is 13 amino acids long. CDR3 bases: TGTGCCAGCAGCTTAGCGCCGGGGGATGGCTACACCTTC. It specifies CASSLAPGDGYTF.

The rearrangement links TRBV18 to TRBJ1-1, with 7 positions matching TRBD1. CDR1 is KGHSH and CDR2 is LQKENI in the germline V gene. V lost 3 bases and J lost 1; bases outside the gene matches: 5. This CDR3 contains 15 residues. The CDR3 nucleotides are TGTGCCAGCTCACCCGCGGGACAGACGAACACTGAAGCTTTCTTT. It encodes CASSPAGQTNTEAFF. Looking up the rest from reference TRBV18 and TRBJ1-1 gives the full variable domain: NAGVMQNPRHLVRRRGQEARLRCSPMKGHSHVYWYRQLPEEGLKFMVYLQKENIIDESGMPKERFSAEFPKEGPSILRIQQVVRGDSAAYFCASSPAGQTNTEAFFGQGTRLTVV.

DNA for the CDR3: TGCGCCAGCAGCCACGTCCTGGGGGGCAGACGTATCGATGGCTACACCTTC. Protein sequence: CASSHVLGGRRIDGYTF. V gene TRBV4-1 combines with J gene TRBJ1-2; tentatively, D is TRBD1 (6 bases). The ends were cut back, 3 bases at V and 6 bases at J, with 23 bases in the middle. The CDR3 length is 17 residues. CDR1 MGHRA and CDR2 YSYEKL come from the germline V gene.

The chain links TRBV29-1 to TRBJ2-7; TRBD1 aligns across 10 bases. With V trimmed by 3 bases and J by 5 bases, 4 bases remained unmatched. The CDR3 consists of 13 residues. Looked up from germline, CDR1 is SQVTM and CDR2 is ANQGSEA. The CDR3 reads CSVDIGQGDEQYF. For the CDR3, the DNA is TGCAGCGTTGATATTGGACAGGGGGACGAGCAGTACTTC.

The genes are TRBV5-1 and TRBJ1-1; the match to TRBD1 covers 12 bases. Trimming took 3 bases from V and 3 from J; bases not matched to a gene: 3. Germline CDR1 is SGHRS and CDR2 is YFSETQ. CDR3 length equals 15 residues. The CDR3 spells CASSSGQGAYTEAFF. DNA of the CDR3: TGCGCCAGCAGCTCGGGACAGGGGGCATACACTGAAGCTTTCTTT.

The chain is built from TRBV21-1 and TRBJ2-7; the DNA was not used to check the table's D call, TRBD2. TRBV21-1 is a pseudogene. The CDR3 has 12 amino acids. The CDR3 here is CASSTGVYEQYF. CDR3 in DNA: TGTGCCAGCAGCACGGGAGTCTACGAGCAGTACTTC.

The V gene is TRBV5-4, the J gene TRBJ1-3; TRBD1 agrees at 7 bases. The CDR3 sequence is 14 residues long. Germline V gene lookup returns CDR1 SGHNT and CDR2 YYREEE (reference sequence). The J segment lost 7 bases and the V segment lost 4 bases, leaving 8 bases of the junction unmatched. The CDR3 DNA follows: TGTGCCAGCAGCCTAGGCGCAGGGGGGAACACCATATATTTT. This sequence encodes CASSLGAGGNTIYF.

The rearrangement joins TRBV6-5 to TRBJ1-1; D is unresolved. Per the germline V gene, CDR1 is MNHEY and CDR2 is SVGAGI. The CDR3 is 12 amino acids. Trimming left V 6 bases short and J 0 bases short, with 5 bases between. In DNA, the CDR3 is TGTGCCAGCAGCGCGATGAACACTGAAGCTTTCTTT. It specifies CASSAMNTEAFF.